This T cell receptor beta chain was sequenced during a study of cytomegalovirus exposure and HLA in healthy donors (dated by TCRdb to about 2017). As for the study more broadly: An earlier analysis of 550 to 700 of the donors reported roughly 270 Gb of sequence data and 100 million to 140 million unique TCR beta sequences from 190 million or so T cells. Typing coverage differed by locus: A, B, C, DRB1 and DQB1 were typed in roughly 629-640 donors, DQA1 in roughly 500, DPA1 in approximately 610, and DPB1 in about 450. Among around 400 genotyped donors of the cohort, an average of roughly 240,000 unique TCR beta nucleotide sequences were sequenced per donor, approximately 20% of them non-productive. An early release covering more than 500 HLA-typed donors comprised around 300 gigabases of sequencing data and about 90 million unique TCR sequences. Donor age, sex, ethnicity and CMV serostatus were compiled alongside the repertoire data. The study used immunosequencing to profile the T cell repertoires of approximately 630 subjects and linked those repertoires to cytomegalovirus serostatus. A later analysis re-examined previously published TCR beta repertoires from about 670 donors and added high-resolution HLA genotyping to investigate patterns of TCR occurrence. A later genetic analysis used genome-wide SNP genotypes for 398 of the 666 donors, treating that subset as a discovery cohort. Rather than using new phenotypic data, the later analysis identified candidate immune exposures from TCR beta sequences and from how often those sequences occurred across donors. The aim of the study was to test whether cataloging public T cell receptors could identify signatures of past pathogen exposure. About five DR-DQ haplotypes were handled as single units for association and clustering, since linkage in the cohort was strong. Every discovery cohort repertoire had been produced on one sequencing platform. Along with the approximately 650-subject first cohort, a separate validation cohort of over a hundred different subjects was used. An earlier analysis of 587 of the donors used high-throughput TCR beta sequencing to judge whether each TCR beta V gene segment behaved as functional or pseudogenic. Of the roughly 400 genotyped donors, less than 90% were placed in the genetic ancestry cluster associated with self-reported Caucasian donors. Class I and class II HLA loci were covered by the typing at four-digit resolution. To predict cytomegalovirus infection status, the study combined high-throughput TCR immunosequencing, statistical association of individual TCRs with disease status, and machine learning. General conclusions and limits of the study: Because some donors lacked HLA typing at each locus, the association tests relied only on the typed subset. In a later analysis, the rate of TCR association differed among HLA loci, with DRB1 alleles having the most associated TCRs and HLA-C alleles having the fewest. In a later analysis, HLA-associated TCR beta chains showed more clonal expansion and lower generation probabilities than non-associated chains that were equally common. The presence/absence analyses assumed that sequencing depth was roughly uniform across donors, and that assumption may not be true. Because counts were too low, seventeen rarely observed V segments, including chromosome 9 orphons, were left out of the earlier analysis of 500 to 650 of the donors. Compared with the roughly 700-donor mean, donors in an Asian-associated ancestry cluster had fewer N-insertions in productive TCRs, according to a later genetic analysis. The study listed 150 to 200 TCR beta chains as associated with cytomegalovirus. Across donors, most TCR sequences were observed very rarely, whereas some public TCRs were present in many individuals. In a later analysis, 16,951 TCR beta sequences were associated with specific HLA alleles at a false discovery rate of 0.05. The sequencing pipeline was judged likely to have produced a cluster of highly shared sequence variants as a technical artifact. Correlated functional status among segregating V segments might reflect linkage disequilibrium, but an unknown experimental factor could not be ruled out. Some IMGT-functional V segments, including TRBV6-2 and TRBV6-3, could not be distinguished by the 87-base-pair reads and were therefore excluded. This cohort had only TCR beta chains sequenced, and the lack of alpha or paired-chain data limited which features could be detected. A further reported finding was that TCR beta sequences accurately predicted the HLA-A and HLA-B alleles for most subjects in the first cohort. In a later analysis, most CMV-associated TCR beta chains were found to appear HLA-restricted, with HLA associations seemingly driven largely by CMV exposure. Cytomegalovirus status was reported to be diagnosed by the classifier with high specificity and sensitivity in both the original and validation cohorts. A later genetic analysis associated a missense DCLRE1C variant with V-gene and J-gene trimming of TCR beta chains, and an independent cohort replicated the association. In a later analysis, several top co-occurrence clusters were reported to appear linked to parvovirus B19, influenza, CMV and Epstein-Barr virus. Immune exposure information for the cohort was limited to CMV serostatus. Broadly in line with IMGT annotations, most TCR beta V segments showed up in productive rearrangements about 87% or about 30% of the time in an earlier analysis of approximately 640 of the donors. Strong co-occurrence of HLA alleles, especially DR and DQ, made assigning TCR associations to individual alleles difficult. In vitro tests confirmed that a few of the cytomegalovirus-associated TCR beta chains recognize cytomegalovirus antigens. The authors suggested that the approach could potentially be generalized to other disease states and immunological phenotypes.

From the cysteine up to the phenylalanine, the CDR3 has a length of 14 residues. The entry retains the CDR3 DNA only, 42 bases that are in frame from base 1. Via the germline V gene, CDR1 is MNHEY and CDR2 SVGAGI. The V end loses 5 bases and the J end loses 5 bases, and a stretch of 12 bases separates them. The library relied on the immunoSEQ multiplex PCR assay. For the multiplex PCR, a mixture combining 60 forward primers for TCR Vbeta segments and 13 reverse primers for TCR Jbeta segments was used. The CDR3 region of rearranged TCR beta genes was amplified from genomic DNA with a multiplex PCR assay. The Illumina HiSeq System was used to sequence the amplified TCR beta libraries as 87-base-pair reads. The authors' analysis ran thus. A later analysis counted approximately 84 million unique TCR beta chains across the 500 to 850 repertoires, and some 11 million of these chains were shared by at least two donors. Raw reads were error-corrected and collapsed into unique sequences by a nearest-neighbor algorithm in which closely related sequences were merged to remove PCR and sequencing errors. V, D and J gene segments were assigned by aligning CDR3 sequences to IMGT reference sequences. For a sequence to be retained, a match of at least six nucleotides to both a V gene segment and a J gene segment was required. Rearrangements were classified as productive when the CDR3 lacked stop codons and remained in frame with V and J, and all other rearrangements were classified as non-productive. CDR3 was defined by IMGT convention, running from the second conserved V-encoded cysteine to the conserved J-encoded phenylalanine. The earlier analysis of about 560 of the donors excluded any sequence lacking an unambiguous match to a single V gene segment. An earlier analysis of 500 to 600 of the donors classified V segments as functional when productive rearrangements were above 56.7% and as segregating when the standard deviation between donors was above 5%. A statistical classification framework was built for diagnosing cytomegalovirus status from the catalog of TCR beta chain sequences. V and J gene assignment, in a later analysis, came from comparing TCR nucleotide sequences with IMGT/GENE-DB human TR gene sequences. Using the TCRdist pipeline, a later analysis assigned CDR3 sequences along with most-parsimonious VDJ recombination scenarios. In a later analysis, each TCR beta chain was defined by its CDR3 amino acid sequence together with its V-gene family, and reads without a unique V-gene family were excluded. To address suspected cross-contamination and a sequencing artifact, a later analysis removed around 590 highly shared, low-generation-probability nucleotide sequences. For each public chain, a later analysis derived a clonal expansion index from normalized ranks of inferred template counts within each repertoire. In a later analysis, generation probabilities were computed with a VDJ recombination model fitted to out-of-frame rearrangements, and the resulting probabilities were checked against IGoR. In a later analysis, TCR-TCR, TCR-HLA and TCR-CMV co-occurrence was scored with hypergeometric tests, and a repertoire-size bias correction was applied to TCR pairs. In a later analysis, false discovery rates were estimated by permuting HLA or CMV assignments 20 times. In a later analysis, co-occurring TCRs were grouped using DBSCAN, with TCRdist sequence similarity added in when clustering inside HLA-allele-positive subsets. Repertoires with fewer than 30,000 or more than 120,000 public chains were left out of co-occurrence clustering, as were a handful of repertoires with anomalous nucleotide sharing. TCRdb took over this immuneACCESS table, retaining in-frame rearrangements with V and J assigned. Such tables are incomplete; in checked studies, under half of the missing clones stem from an unresolved V gene, and the remainder is unexplained. V, J and clone size reflect that table, while D and trimming were determined from the DNA. The sample profile shows 250,000 to 350,000 clones; just over 85% of them were found once. The leading ten clones occupy about 4% of the sample.

Comments on this clone: The specificity of this receptor is unknown. No base quality values were provided; no much bigger clone lies one nucleotide off.

In total, more than 500 healthy bone marrow donors made up the cohort. At the time of sampling, every cohort member was nominally healthy, though immune exposures that went unrecorded were likely present. The donor tested CMV seropositive and was one of the 289 seropositive cohort members. Every donor gave a peripheral blood sample, and the peripheral blood mononuclear cells from that sample were used for TCR beta sequencing. Genomic DNA was extracted from the blood cell samples with the Qiagen DNeasy Blood Extraction Kit. The clonotype originates from a man in his forties in good health and CMV-seropositive. The chain was built from TRBV6-5 and TRBJ2-2; TRBD1 is a weak D gene call, 6 bases matching. Input material: PBMCs. The nucleotide sequence reads TGTGCCAGCAGTCAGAACGACAGGACCGGGGAGCTGTTTTTT. The encoded protein is CASSQNDRTGELFF.